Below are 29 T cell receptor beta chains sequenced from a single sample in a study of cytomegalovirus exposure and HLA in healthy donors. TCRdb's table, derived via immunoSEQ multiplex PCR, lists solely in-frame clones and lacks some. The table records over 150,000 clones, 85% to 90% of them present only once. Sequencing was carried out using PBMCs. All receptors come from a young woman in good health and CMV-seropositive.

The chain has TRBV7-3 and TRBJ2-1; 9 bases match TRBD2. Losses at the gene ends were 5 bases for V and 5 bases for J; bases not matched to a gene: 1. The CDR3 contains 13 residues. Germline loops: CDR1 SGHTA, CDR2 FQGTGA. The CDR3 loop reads CASSGLANNEQFF. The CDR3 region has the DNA TGTGCCAGCAGCGGACTAGCGAACAATGAGCAGTTCTTC.

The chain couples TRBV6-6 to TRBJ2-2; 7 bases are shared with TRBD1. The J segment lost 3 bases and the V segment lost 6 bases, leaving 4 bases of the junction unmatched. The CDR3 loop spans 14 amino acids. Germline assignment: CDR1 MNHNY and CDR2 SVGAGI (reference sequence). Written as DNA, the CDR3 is TGTGCCAGCAGGAGGACAGGAGACACCGGGGAGCTGTTTTTT. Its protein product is CASRRTGDTGELFF.

This chain's CDR3 is CASSLGDSRGEQFF. The CDR3 region has the DNA TGCGCCAGCAGCTTGGGGGACAGCCGCGGGGAGCAGTTCTTC. The genes are TRBV5-1 and TRBJ2-1, with TRBD1 matching over 7 bases. After removal of 0 bases from V and 10 bases from J, the junction contained 7 bases not matched to a gene. Per the germline V gene, CDR1 is SGHRS and CDR2 is YFSETQ. The CDR3 has 14 residues.

The CDR3 sequence is CASIPGSFSYEQYF. The CDR3 DNA follows: TGTGCCAGCATCCCAGGGTCCTTCTCCTACGAGCAGTACTTC. This chain joins TRBV28 and TRBJ2-7; possible D gene TRBD1, 5 bases. Germline CDR1 and CDR2: MDHEN and SYDVKM. V was pared by 7 bases and J by 0 bases, with 13 bases between. The CDR3 loop spans 14 amino acids.

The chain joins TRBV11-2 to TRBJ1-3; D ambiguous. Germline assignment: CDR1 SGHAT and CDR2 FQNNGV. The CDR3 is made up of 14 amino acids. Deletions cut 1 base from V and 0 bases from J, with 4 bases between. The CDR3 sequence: CASSLGASGNTIYF. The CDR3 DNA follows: TGTGCCAGCAGCTTAGGAGCCTCTGGAAACACCATATATTTT. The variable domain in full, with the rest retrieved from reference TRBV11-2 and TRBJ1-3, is EAGVAQSPRYKIIEKRQSVAFWCNPISGHATLYWYQQILGQGPKLLIQFQNNGVVDDSQLPKDRFSAERLKGVDSTLKIQPAKLEDSAVYLCASSLGASGNTIYFGEGSWLTVV.

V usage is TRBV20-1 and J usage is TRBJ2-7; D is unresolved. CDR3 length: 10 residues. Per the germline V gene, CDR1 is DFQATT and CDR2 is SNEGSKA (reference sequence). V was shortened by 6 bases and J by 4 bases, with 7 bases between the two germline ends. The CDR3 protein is CSAYQYEQYF. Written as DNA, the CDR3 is TGCAGTGCCTATCAATACGAGCAGTACTTC.

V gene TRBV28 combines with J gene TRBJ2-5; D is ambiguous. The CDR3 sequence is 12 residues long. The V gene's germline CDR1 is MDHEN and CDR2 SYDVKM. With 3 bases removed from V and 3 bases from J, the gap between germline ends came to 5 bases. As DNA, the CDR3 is TGTGCCAGCAGTTTGCAGGAAGAGACCCAGTACTTC. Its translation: CASSLQEETQYF.

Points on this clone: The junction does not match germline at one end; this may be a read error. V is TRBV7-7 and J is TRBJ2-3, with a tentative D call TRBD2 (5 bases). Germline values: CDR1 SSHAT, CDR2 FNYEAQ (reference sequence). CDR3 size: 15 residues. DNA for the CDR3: TGTGCTAGCAGCTTAGGTAGCGCGAACACAGATACGCAGTATTTT. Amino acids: CASSLGSANTDTQYF.

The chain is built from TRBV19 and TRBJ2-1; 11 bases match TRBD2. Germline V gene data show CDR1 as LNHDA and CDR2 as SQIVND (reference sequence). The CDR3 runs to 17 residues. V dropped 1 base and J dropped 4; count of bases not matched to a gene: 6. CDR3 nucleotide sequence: TGTGCCAGTAGTATAGGTAGCGGGAGGGCCGGTTACAATGAGCAGTTCTTC. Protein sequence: CASSIGSGRAGYNEQFF.

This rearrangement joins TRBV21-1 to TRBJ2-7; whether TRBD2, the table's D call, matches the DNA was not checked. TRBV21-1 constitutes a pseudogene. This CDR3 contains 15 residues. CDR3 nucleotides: TGTGCCAGCAGACCCGGGACTAGCGGGATTTACGAGCAGTACTTC. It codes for CASRPGTSGIYEQYF.

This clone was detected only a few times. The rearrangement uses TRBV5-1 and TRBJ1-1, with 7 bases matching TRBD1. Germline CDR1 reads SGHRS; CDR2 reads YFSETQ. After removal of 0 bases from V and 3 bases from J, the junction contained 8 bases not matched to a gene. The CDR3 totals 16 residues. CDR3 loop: CASSLVQTGSDTEAFF. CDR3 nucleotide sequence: TGCGCCAGCAGCTTGGTTCAGACAGGGTCGGACACTGAAGCTTTCTTT. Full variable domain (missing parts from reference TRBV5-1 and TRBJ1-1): KAGVTQTPRYLIKTRGQQVTLSCSPISGHRSVSWYQQTPGQGLQFLFEYFSETQRNKGNFPGRFSGRQFSNSRSEMNVSTLELGDSALYLCASSLVQTGSDTEAFFGQGTRLTVV.

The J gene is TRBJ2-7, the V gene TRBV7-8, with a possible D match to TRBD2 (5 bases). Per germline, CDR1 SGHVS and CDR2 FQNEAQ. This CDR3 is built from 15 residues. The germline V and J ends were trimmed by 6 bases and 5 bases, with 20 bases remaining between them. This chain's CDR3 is CASRLRLTFVHEQYF. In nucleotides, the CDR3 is TGTGCCAGCAGATTGAGACTAACGTTCGTACACGAGCAGTACTTC.

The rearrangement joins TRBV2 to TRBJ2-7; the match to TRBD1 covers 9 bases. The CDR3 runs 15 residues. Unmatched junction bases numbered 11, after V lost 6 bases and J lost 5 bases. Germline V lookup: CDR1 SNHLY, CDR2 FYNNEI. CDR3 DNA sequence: TGTGCCAGCAGCCTAGGGACAGGGCCCACCCACGAGCAGTACTTC. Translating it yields CASSLGTGPTHEQYF.

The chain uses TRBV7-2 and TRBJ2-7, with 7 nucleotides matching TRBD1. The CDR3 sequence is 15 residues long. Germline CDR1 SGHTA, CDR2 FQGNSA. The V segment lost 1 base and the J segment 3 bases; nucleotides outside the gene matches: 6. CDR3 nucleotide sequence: TGTGCCAGCAGCTTAGTAGGGGGCAACTTCTACGAGCAGTACTTC. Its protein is CASSLVGGNFYEQYF.

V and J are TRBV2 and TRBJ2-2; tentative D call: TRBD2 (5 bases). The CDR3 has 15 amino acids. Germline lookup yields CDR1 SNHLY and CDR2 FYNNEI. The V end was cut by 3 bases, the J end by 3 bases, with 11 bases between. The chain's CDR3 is CASSDGSIYTGELFF. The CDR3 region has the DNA TGTGCCAGCAGTGATGGGAGCATATACACCGGGGAGCTGTTTTTT.

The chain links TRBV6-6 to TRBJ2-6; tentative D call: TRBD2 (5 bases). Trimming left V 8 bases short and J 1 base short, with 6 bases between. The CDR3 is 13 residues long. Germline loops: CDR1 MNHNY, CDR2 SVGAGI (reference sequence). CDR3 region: CASSGSGANVLTF. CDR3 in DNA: TGTGCCAGCTCGGGGTCTGGGGCCAACGTCCTGACTTTC.

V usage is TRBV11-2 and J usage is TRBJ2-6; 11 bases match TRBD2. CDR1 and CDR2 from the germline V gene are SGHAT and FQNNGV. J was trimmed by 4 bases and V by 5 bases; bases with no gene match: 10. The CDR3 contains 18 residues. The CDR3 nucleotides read TGTGCCAGCAGCCCAATCACTAGCGGGAGATTAGGGGCCAACGTCCTGACTTTC. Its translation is CASSPITSGRLGANVLTF.

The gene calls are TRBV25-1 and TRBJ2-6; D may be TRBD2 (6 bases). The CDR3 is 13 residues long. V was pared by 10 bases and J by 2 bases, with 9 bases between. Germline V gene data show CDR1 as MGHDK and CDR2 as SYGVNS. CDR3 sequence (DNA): TGTGCCACCAGGACTACTGGGGCCAACGTCCTGACTTTC. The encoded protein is CATRTTGANVLTF.

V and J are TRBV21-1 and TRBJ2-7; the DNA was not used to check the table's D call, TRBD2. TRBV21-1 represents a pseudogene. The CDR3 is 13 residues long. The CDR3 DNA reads TGTGCCAGCAGGACTAGGACTCGCGGCGAGCAGTACTTC. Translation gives CASRTRTRGEQYF.

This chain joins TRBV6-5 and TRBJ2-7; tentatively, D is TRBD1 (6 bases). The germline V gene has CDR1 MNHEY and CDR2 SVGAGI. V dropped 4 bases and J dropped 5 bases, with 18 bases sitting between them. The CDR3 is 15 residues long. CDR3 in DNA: TGTGCCAGCAGTTCCATCGGGACAACCCTGGACGAGCAGTACTTC. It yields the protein CASSSIGTTLDEQYF.

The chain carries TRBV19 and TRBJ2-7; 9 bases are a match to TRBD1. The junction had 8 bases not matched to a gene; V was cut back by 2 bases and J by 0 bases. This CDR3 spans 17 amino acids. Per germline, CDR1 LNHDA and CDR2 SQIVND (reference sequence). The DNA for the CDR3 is TGTGCCAGTAGTATAACAGGGACAGGGATGGTCTCCTACGAGCAGTACTTC. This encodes CASSITGTGMVSYEQYF.

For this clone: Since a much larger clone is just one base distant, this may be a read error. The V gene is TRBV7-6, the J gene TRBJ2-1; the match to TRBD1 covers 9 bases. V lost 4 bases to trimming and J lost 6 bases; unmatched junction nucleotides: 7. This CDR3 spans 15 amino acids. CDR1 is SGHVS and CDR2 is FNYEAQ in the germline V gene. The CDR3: CASSSRDRVSNEQFF. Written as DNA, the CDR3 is TGTGCCAGCAGCTCCCGGGACAGGGTCTCCAATGAGCAGTTCTTC.

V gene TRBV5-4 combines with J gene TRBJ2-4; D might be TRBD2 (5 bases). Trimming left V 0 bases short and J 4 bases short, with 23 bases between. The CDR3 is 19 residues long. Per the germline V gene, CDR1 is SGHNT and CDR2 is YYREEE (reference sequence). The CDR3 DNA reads TGTGCCAGCAGCTTGGGGGGAGTGACTGCCAAAGAATGGAAAAACATTCAGTACTTC. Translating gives CASSLGGVTAKEWKNIQYF.

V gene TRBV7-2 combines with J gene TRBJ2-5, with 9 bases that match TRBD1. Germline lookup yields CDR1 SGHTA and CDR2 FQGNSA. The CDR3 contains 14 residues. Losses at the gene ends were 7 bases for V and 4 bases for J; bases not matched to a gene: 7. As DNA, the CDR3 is TGTGCCAGCACCAGGACAGGGGAGGTAGAGACCCAGTACTTC. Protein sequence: CASTRTGEVETQYF.

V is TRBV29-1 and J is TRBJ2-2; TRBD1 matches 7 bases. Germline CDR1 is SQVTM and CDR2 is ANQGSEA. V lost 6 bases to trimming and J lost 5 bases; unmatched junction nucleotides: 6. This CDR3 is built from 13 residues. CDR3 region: CSVWTGKTGELFF. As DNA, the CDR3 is TGCAGCGTCTGGACAGGAAAAACCGGGGAGCTGTTTTTT.

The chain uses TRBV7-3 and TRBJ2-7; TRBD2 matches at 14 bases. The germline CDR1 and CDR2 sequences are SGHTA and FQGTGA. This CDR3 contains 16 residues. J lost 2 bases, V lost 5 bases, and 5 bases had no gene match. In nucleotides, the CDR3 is TGTGCCAGCAGCCCGGGACTAGCGGGGGTGACCTACGAGCAGTACTTC. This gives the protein CASSPGLAGVTYEQYF.

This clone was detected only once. The CDR3: CARSQGFSAYEQYF. The CDR3, as DNA: TGTGCCAGATCGCAGGGATTTTCGGCCTACGAGCAGTACTTC. The genes are TRBV19 and TRBJ2-7; D is possibly TRBD1 (5 bases). This CDR3 is 14 amino acids long. V lost 9 bases, J lost 2 bases, and 17 bases lay in between. Germline lookup yields CDR1 LNHDA and CDR2 SQIVND (reference sequence).

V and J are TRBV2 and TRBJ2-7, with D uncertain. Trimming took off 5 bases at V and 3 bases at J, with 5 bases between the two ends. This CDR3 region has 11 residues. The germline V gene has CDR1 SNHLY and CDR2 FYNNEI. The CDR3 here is CASSPYYEQYF. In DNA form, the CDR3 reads TGTGCCAGCAGTCCCTACTACGAGCAGTACTTC.

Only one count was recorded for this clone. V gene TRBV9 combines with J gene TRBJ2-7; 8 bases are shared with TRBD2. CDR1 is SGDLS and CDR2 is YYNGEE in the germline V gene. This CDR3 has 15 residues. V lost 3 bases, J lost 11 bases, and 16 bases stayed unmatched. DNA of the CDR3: TGTGCCAGCAGCGCCCGGGGGGGTAATGACCCCCCCAAGTACTTC. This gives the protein CASSARGGNDPPKYF.